Detailed here is one TCR beta chain. Its antigen specificity is not known. Nothing much larger sits one base from this clone, and base qualities are not available. In the study, sorted CD4+ and CD8+ blood T cells from patients with severe aplastic anemia and from healthy subjects underwent deep sequencing of TCR repertoires. Ficoll-Paque density gradient centrifugation was used to isolate peripheral blood mononuclear cells. Before DNA extraction, CD4+ and CD8+ T cells were sorted with FACS or magnetic beads. The data belong to a study of CD8+CD57+ T cells in acquired aplastic anemia (dated by TCRdb to 2016 to 2019). Describing the broader study: On average, sorted CD4+ and CD8+ cells yielded about 3 ug of extracted DNA, with a range of roughly 0.19 to 27.4 ug. General conclusions and limits of the study: No significant difference in CD8+ Simpson's diversity was found between patients and healthy controls (P=0.060). Although roughly 29 CD8+ CDR3 sequences were shared by patients and controls, these sequences appeared highly expressed in patients and within the immunodominant clones of patients.

Genomic DNA was used as template for profiling of TCR beta VDJ combinations and CDR3 sequences. An Illumina HiSeq 2000 was the platform used for TCR repertoire sequencing. The authors' analysis ran thus. Repertoires were assessed using TRBV/TRBJ rearrangement plots, CDR3 size and DJ length profiles, and Simpson's diversity index. The immunodominant clone was defined as the most abundant DNA sequence in deep sequencing data. CDR3 amino acid sequences were checked for sharing between subjects and were compared against published repertoires and the VDJdb database. The public reads were run again by TCRdb, first through fastp at Q25 and then through MiXCR, and only productive beta chains were kept. All rows with the same CDR3 protein become a single entry with the most common DNA and genes. TCRdb's processing, not the authors', yielded these V and J calls. This sample holds some 290,000 distinct CDR3 sequences; around 60% were observed only once. Approximately 8% of the sample is held by the ten biggest clonotypes.

The TCR originated in a human donor with severe aplastic anemia or a healthy control (not recorded which). Material for sequencing was sorted CD4+, CD8+, or CD8+CD57+ T cells (not recorded which) from PBMCs.

At the DNA level, the sequence is TGTGCCAGCAGCGTAGATCCAAGTCCTAGCACAGATACGCAGTATTTT. The resulting protein is CASSVDPSPSTDTQYF. The V and J genes are TRBV9 and TRBJ2-3, with the D gene not confidently named. V loses 0 bases, J loses 0 bases, and the germline ends lie 11 bases apart. The CDR3 covers 16 residues, taking in both the cysteine and the phenylalanine. Solely the CDR3 DNA is kept, with 48 bases framed from the first base. The germline V gene sets CDR1 to SGDLS and CDR2 to YYNGEE.